This paragraph covers one T cell receptor beta chain sequence. The antigen is unknown. Data came from immunoSEQ multiplex PCR; TCRdb stores just in-frame clones and leaves some out. This table holds about 34,000 clones, 82% found once. The data are from a study of T cells in narcolepsy. Points from the study as a whole: Some memory CD4+ repertoires had no autoreactive clone sequences. Comparing one patient's CSF and blood CD4+ clonotypes highlighted HCRT- and TRIB2-specific autoreactive clonotypes.

This CDR3 is built from 16 residues. Looked up from germline, CDR1 is LGHNA and CDR2 is YSLEER. With 0 bases removed from V and 4 bases from J, the gap between germline ends came to 15 bases. This receptor was taken from a human donor with narcolepsy. Material for sequencing was CD45RA- memory CD4+ T cells from PBMCs. The rearrangement links TRBV4-3 to TRBJ1-2, with D possibly TRBD1 on 6 matching bases. Here the CDR3 reads CASSQDIGTLIYGYTF. In DNA form, the CDR3 reads TGCGCCAGCAGCCAAGATATAGGGACACTGATCTATGGCTACACCTTC.